These 13 T cell receptor beta chains were all obtained from the same sample, sequenced in a study of T cells after yellow fever vaccination. TCRdb ran MiXCR on the 5' RACE reads and lists one entry per CDR3 protein. The table shows about 350,000 distinct CDR3 sequences, with 9.5% to 13% occurring only once. The sample was PBMCs, taken on the day of the first yellow fever vaccination. These TCRs come from a man aged 18 to 30 who received the YFV17D yellow fever vaccine.

A few counts support this clonotype. The chain carries TRBV18 and TRBJ1-1; the D gene is possibly TRBD1 (6 bases). CDR3 length equals 17 residues. Germline V gives CDR1 KGHSH, CDR2 LQKENI. Deletions cut 5 bases from V and 1 base from J, with 20 bases between. The CDR3 region has the DNA TGTGCCAGCTCAACGAGGCAGGGGACGTTTGGGAACACTGAAGCTTTCTTT. Translated: CASSTRQGTFGNTEAFF.

The genes are TRBV10-3 and TRBJ2-1; 9 bases line up with TRBD2. This CDR3 has 14 amino acids. The germline gives CDR1 ENHRY, CDR2 SYGVKD. Trimming took 11 bases from V and 13 from J; bases not matched to a gene: 18. The CDR3 coding sequence is TGTGCCCTAAGTTCGGCGGGGGGGCCCGCCCCACAGTTCTTC. It translates to CALSSAGGPAPQFF.

Many counts were recorded for this clonotype. This rearrangement joins TRBV10-3 to TRBJ2-3; 10 bases match TRBD2. Germline assignment: CDR1 ENHRY and CDR2 SYGVKD. This CDR3 is 19 amino acids long. Trimming at V came to 5 bases and at J to 1 base, leaving 15 bases not matched to a gene. The CDR3 sequence is CAISPRKLAGDPGTDTQYF. The CDR3 DNA reads TGTGCCATCAGTCCGAGAAAGCTAGCGGGGGACCCTGGCACAGATACGCAGTATTTT.

This clonotype was recorded a few times. The chain links TRBV19 to TRBJ1-1; D is ambiguous. From germline, CDR1 is LNHDA and CDR2 SQIVND (reference sequence). The V end was cut by 1 base, the J end by 1 base, with 7 bases between. The CDR3 spans 14 residues. The CDR3 here is CASSIGRTNTEAFF. In DNA form, the CDR3 reads TGTGCCAGTAGTATAGGTCGCACGAACACTGAAGCTTTCTTT.

This clonotype appeared a single time. This clone may be a read error of a much larger clone one base away. This rearrangement joins TRBV29-1 to TRBJ2-2; D call uncertain. Germline CDR1 is SQVTM and CDR2 is ANQGSEA. There are 13 residues in the CDR3. The CDR3 nucleotides are TGCAGCGCATCGCCAACGAACACCGTGGAGCTGTTTTTT. Translation: CSASPTNTVELFF.

This clonotype occurred a few times. The V gene is TRBV2, the J gene TRBJ1-5; D ambiguous. Germline values: CDR1 SNHLY, CDR2 FYNNEI. The length of the CDR3 is 13 residues. V lost 7 bases and J lost 4, with 11 bases in between. CDR3 sequence (DNA): TGTGCCAGCACCTTCTCAGAGAATCAGCCCCAGCATTTT. It translates to CASTFSENQPQHF.

This clonotype was seen a handful of times. The chain combines TRBV25-1 with TRBJ1-1, with D maybe TRBD1 (5 bases). Germline CDR1 and CDR2: MGHDK and SYGVNS. The germline V and J ends were trimmed by 1 base and 13 bases, with 13 bases remaining between them. The CDR3 length is 12 residues. The CDR3 here is CASSESLGPLFF. Written as DNA, the CDR3 is TGTGCCAGCAGTGAATCCTTGGGACCTCTTTTCTTT.

The chain couples TRBV5-4 to TRBJ1-1, with TRBD1 as a possible D gene (6 bases). CDR1 is SGHNT and CDR2 is YYREEE in the germline V gene (reference sequence). Trimming pared 0 bases from V and 0 bases from J, leaving 9 bases between. The length of the CDR3 is 15 residues. The CDR3 sequence: CASSLVQGLNTEAFF. Here the CDR3 DNA reads TGTGCCAGCAGCTTGGTACAGGGATTGAACACTGAAGCTTTCTTT.

The V call is TRBV5-1, the J call TRBJ2-7; D unclear. Germline V gene sequence: CDR1 SGHRS, CDR2 YFSETQ. The CDR3 totals 15 residues. Trimming removed 1 base at V and 5 bases at J, with 16 bases between. The CDR3 loop reads CASSLPPSTLDEQYF. CDR3 coding DNA: TGCGCCAGCAGCTTGCCCCCCAGCACCCTTGACGAGCAGTACTTC.

The chain recombines TRBV4-1 with TRBJ1-5, with a possible D match to TRBD1 (6 bases). CDR1 is MGHRA and CDR2 is YSYEKL in the germline V gene. The CDR3 has 15 residues. Deletions cut 1 base from V and 6 bases from J, with 13 bases between. The CDR3, as DNA: TGCGCCAGCAGCCAAGGTATACAGGGCGGTCAGCCCCAGCATTTT. Its translation is CASSQGIQGGQPQHF.

This clonotype was recorded a few times. The chain recombines TRBV7-8 with TRBJ2-2, with 8 bases that match TRBD1. Losses at the gene ends were 2 bases for V and 4 bases for J; bases not matched to a gene: 6. The CDR3 is 16 amino acids. From germline, CDR1 is SGHVS and CDR2 FQNEAQ. The CDR3 reads CASSLFQGASTGELFF. The CDR3 DNA sequence: TGTGCCAGCAGCTTATTCCAGGGGGCGAGCACCGGGGAGCTGTTTTTT.

Only a few counts were recorded for this clonotype. This sequence joins TRBV10-3 and TRBJ2-2, with 7 bases matching TRBD2. CDR1 and CDR2 (germline): ENHRY, SYGVKD. CDR3 length: 15 amino acids. Losses at the gene ends were 10 bases for V and 0 bases for J; bases not matched to a gene: 8. This chain's CDR3 is CATARGGSNTGELFF. CDR3 sequence (DNA): TGTGCCACCGCCCGGGGAGGGTCGAACACCGGGGAGCTGTTTTTT.

This clonotype was counted between two and nine times. The chain links TRBV30 to TRBJ1-1; D unclear. CDR1 and CDR2 from the germline V gene are GTSNPN and SVGIG (reference sequence). The CDR3 is 12 residues long. The V and J ends lost 4 bases and 11 bases respectively, with 17 bases between them. The CDR3 DNA follows: TGTGCCTGGAATTGGTTGGGGTTCGGCGCTTTCTTT. Its protein product is CAWNWLGFGAFF.